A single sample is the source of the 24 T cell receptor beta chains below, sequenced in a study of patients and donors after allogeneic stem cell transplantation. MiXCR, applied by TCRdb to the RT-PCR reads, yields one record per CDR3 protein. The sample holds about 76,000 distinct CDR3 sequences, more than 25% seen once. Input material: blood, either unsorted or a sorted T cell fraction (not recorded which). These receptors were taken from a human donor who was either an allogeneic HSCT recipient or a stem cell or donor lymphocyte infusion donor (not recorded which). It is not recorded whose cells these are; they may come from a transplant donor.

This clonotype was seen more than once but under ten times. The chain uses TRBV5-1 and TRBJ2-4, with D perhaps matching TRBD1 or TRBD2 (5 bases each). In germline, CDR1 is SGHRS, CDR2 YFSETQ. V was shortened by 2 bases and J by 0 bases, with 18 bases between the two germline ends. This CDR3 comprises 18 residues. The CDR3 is CASSLYSGTELAKNIQYF. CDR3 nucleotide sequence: TGCGCCAGCAGCTTATACTCCGGGACGGAGCTAGCCAAAAACATTCAGTACTTC. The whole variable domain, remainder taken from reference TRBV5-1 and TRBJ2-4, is KAGVTQTPRYLIKTRGQQVTLSCSPISGHRSVSWYQQTPGQGLQFLFEYFSETQRNKGNFPGRFSGRQFSNSRSEMNVSTLELGDSALYLCASSLYSGTELAKNIQYFGAGTRLSVL.

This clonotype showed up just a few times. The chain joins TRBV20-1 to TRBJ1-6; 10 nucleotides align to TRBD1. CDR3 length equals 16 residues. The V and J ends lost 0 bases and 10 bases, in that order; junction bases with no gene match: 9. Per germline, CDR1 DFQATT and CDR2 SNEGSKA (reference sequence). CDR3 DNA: TGCAGTGCTAGAGATCTTCGGGGACAGGGGTGGTCACCCCTCCACTTT. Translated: CSARDLRGQGWSPLHF.

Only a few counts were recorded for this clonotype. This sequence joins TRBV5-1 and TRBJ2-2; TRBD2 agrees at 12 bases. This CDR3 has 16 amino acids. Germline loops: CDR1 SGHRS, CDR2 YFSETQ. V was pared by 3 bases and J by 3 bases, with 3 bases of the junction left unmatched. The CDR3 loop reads CASSSRLAGDTGELFF. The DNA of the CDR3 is TGCGCCAGCAGCTCCCGACTAGCGGGGGACACCGGGGAGCTGTTTTTT.

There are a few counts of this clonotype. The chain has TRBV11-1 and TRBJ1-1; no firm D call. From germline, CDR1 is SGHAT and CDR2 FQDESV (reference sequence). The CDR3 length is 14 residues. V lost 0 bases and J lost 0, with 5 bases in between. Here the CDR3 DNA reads TGTGCCAGCAGCTTAGCACAGATGAACACTGAAGCTTTCTTT. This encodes CASSLAQMNTEAFF.

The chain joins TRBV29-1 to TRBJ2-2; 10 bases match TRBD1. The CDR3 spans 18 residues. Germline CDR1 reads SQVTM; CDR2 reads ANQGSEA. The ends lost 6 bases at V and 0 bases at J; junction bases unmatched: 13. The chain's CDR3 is CSVYLPGQGLTNTGELFF. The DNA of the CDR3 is TGCAGCGTATACCTGCCGGGACAGGGGCTGACGAACACCGGGGAGCTGTTTTTT.

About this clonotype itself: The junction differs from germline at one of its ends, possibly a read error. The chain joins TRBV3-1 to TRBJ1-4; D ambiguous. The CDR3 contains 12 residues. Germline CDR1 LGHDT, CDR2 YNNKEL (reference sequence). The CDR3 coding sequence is TGTGCCGGCAGCCAAGCGGATGAAAAACTGTTTTTT. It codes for CAGSQADEKLFF.

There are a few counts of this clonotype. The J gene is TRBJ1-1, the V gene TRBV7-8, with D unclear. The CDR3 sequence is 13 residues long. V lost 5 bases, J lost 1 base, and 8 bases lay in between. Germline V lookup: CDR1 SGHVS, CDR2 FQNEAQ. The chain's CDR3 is CASSEGRNTEAFF. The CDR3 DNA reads TGTGCCAGCAGCGAAGGGAGGAACACTGAAGCTTTCTTT.

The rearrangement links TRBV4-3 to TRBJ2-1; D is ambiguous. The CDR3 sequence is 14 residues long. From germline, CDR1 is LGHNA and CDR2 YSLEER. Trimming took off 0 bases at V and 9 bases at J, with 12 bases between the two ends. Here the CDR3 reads CASSQDSGPFEQFF. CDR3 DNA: TGCGCCAGCAGCCAAGATTCGGGCCCTTTTGAGCAGTTCTTC.

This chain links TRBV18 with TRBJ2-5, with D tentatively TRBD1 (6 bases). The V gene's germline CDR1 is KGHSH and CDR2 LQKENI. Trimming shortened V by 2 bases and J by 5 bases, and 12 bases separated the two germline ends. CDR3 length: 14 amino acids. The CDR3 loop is CASSPAQGWETQYF. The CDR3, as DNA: TGTGCCAGCTCACCAGCACAGGGATGGGAGACCCAGTACTTC.

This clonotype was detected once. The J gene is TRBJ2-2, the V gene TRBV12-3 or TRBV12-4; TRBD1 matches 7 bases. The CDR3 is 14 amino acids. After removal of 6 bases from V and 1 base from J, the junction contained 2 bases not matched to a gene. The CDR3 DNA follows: TGTGCCAGCAGCCGGACAGGGAACACCGGGGAGCTGTTTTTT. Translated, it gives CASSRTGNTGELFF.

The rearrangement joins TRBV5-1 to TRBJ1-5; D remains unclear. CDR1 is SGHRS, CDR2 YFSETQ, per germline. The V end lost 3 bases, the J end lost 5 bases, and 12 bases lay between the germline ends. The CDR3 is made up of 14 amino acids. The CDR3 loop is CASSSGPEDQPQHF. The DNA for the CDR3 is TGCGCCAGCAGCTCGGGCCCGGAGGATCAGCCCCAGCATTTT.

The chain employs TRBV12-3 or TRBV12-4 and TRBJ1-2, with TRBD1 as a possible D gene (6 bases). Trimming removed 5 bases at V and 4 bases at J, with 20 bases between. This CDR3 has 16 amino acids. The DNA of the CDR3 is TGTGCCAGCAGTCCCTACCGGGGGCACTTATCCTATGGCTACACCTTC. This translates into CASSPYRGHLSYGYTF.

The CDR3 coding sequence is TGTGCCAGCAGCCCTGGACAGATTGAAGCTTTCTTT. Translated: CASSPGQIEAFF. The chain couples TRBV11-3 to TRBJ1-1; D possibly corresponds to TRBD1 (6 bases). The germline V gene encodes CDR1 SGHNT and CDR2 YENEEA. V gave up 5 bases and J gave up 7 bases, with 11 bases separating them. The CDR3 has 12 residues. The full variable domain, its missing parts supplied by reference TRBV11-3 and TRBJ1-1, is EAGVVQSPRYKIIEKKQPVAFWCNPISGHNTLYWYLQNLGQGPELLIRYENEEAVDDSQLPKDRFSAERLKGVDSTLKIQPAELGDSAVYLCASSPGQIEAFFGQGTRLTVV.

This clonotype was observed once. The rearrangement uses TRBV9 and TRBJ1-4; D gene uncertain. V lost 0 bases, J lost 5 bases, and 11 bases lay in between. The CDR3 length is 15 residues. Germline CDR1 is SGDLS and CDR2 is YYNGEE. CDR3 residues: CASSVESRRNEKLFF. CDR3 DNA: TGTGCCAGCAGCGTAGAGAGCAGAAGAAATGAAAAACTGTTTTTT.

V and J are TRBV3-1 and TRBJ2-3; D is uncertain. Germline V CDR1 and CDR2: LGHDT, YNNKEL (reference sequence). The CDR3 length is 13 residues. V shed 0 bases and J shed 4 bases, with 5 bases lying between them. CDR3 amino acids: CASSQDRSDTQYF. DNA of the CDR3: TGTGCCAGCAGCCAAGATCGGTCAGATACGCAGTATTTT.

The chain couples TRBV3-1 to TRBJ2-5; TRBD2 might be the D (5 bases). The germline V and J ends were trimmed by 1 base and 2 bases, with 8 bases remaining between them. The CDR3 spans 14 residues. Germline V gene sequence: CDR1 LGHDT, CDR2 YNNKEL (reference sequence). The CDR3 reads CASSQAGEQETQYF. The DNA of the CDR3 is TGTGCCAGCAGCCAAGCCGGGGAACAAGAGACCCAGTACTTC.

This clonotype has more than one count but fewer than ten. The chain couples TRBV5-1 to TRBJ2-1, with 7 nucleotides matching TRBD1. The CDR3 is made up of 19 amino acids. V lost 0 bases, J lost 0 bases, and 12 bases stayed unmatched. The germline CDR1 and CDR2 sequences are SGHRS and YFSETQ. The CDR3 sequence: CASSLGPNTGDSSYNEQFF. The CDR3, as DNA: TGCGCCAGCAGCTTGGGCCCGAACACTGGGGACAGCTCCTACAATGAGCAGTTCTTC.

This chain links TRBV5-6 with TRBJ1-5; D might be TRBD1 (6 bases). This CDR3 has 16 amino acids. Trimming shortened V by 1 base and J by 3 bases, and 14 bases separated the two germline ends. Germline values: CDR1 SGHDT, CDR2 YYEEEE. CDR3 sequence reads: CASSLRAGVDNQPQHF. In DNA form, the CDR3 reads TGTGCCAGCAGCTTGCGGGCAGGGGTGGACAATCAGCCCCAGCATTTT.

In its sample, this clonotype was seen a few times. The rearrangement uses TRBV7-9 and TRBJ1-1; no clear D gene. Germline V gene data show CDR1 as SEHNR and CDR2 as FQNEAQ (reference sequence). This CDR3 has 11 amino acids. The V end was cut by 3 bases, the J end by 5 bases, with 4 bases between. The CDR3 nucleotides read TGTGCCAGCAGCTTTCTTACTGAAGCTTTCTTT. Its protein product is CASSFLTEAFF. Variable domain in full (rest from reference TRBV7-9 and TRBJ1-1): DTGVSQNPRHKITKRGQNVTFRCDPISEHNRLYWYRQTLGQGPEFLTYFQNEAQLEKSRLLSDRFSAERPKGSFSTLEIQRTEQGDSAMYLCASSFLTEAFFGQGTRLTVV.

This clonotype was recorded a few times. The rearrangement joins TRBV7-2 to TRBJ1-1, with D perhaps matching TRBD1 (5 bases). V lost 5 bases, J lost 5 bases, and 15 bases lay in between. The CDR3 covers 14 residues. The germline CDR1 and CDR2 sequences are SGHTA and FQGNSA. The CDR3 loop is CASSPRAGGTEAFF. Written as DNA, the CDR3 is TGTGCCAGCAGCCCCAGGGCTGGTGGGACTGAAGCTTTCTTT.

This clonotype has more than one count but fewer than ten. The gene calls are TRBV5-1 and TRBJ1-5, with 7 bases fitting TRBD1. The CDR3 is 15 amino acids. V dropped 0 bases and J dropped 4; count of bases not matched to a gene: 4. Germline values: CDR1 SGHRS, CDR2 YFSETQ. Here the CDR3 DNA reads TGCGCCAGCAGCTTGGGTGGGACAGATAATCAGCCCCAGCATTTT. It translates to CASSLGGTDNQPQHF.

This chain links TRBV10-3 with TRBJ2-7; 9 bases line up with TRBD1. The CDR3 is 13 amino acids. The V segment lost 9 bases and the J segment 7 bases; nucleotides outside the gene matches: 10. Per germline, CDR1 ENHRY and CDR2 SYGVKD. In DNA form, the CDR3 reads TGTGCCATAGCCGGGACAGGGTCTGGAGAGCAGTACTTC. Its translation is CAIAGTGSGEQYF.

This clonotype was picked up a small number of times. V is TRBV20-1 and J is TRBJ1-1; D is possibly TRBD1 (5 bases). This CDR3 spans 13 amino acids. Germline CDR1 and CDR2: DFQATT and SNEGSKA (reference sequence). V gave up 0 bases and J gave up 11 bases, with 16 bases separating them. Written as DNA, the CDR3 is TGCAGTGCTAGAGATCTTGGGGGGTCAGTTGCTTTCTTT. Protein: CSARDLGGSVAFF.

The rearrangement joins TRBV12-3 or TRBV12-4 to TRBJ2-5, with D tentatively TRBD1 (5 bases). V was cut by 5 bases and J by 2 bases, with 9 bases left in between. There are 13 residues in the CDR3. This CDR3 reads CASSPGKQETQYF. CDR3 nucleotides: TGTGCCAGCAGTCCAGGGAAACAAGAGACCCAGTACTTC.